This T cell receptor beta chain was documented in a study of T-cell reconstitution after alpha-beta-depleted transplantation in children. Overall study findings and caveats: At day 60, the high TCRbeta diversity found in some patients originated from recipient T cells and thymic progenitors that had survived.

This clonotype showed up just a few times. Its antigen is unknown. V was pared by 6 bases and J by 0 bases, with 16 bases between. The CDR3 contains 16 residues. Per germline, CDR1 MNHNS and CDR2 SASEGT. Unique molecular identifiers were incorporated when the TCRbeta library was constructed. TCRdb re-called the PCR reads with MiXCR, one entry per CDR3 protein. There are some 600,000 distinct CDR3 sequences in the sample; roughly 13% occur only once, and over 2% lies in the top ten. The TCR comes from a male patient aged 10 to 17 who had a stem cell transplant for acute myeloid leukemia, so the T cells may come from the graft donor. The chain uses TRBV6-1 and TRBJ2-3; D remains ambiguous. Sequences were derived from PBMCs, mostly from graft donor cells, sampled 360 days after TCRalphabeta/CD19-depleted stem cell transplant. The CDR3: CASSPLDGASTDTQYF. The CDR3 DNA sequence: TGTGCCAGCAGCCCCCTGGACGGCGCTAGCACAGATACGCAGTATTTT.